These T cell receptor beta chains were read from a single sample in a study of blood T cell repertoires in COVID-19. Here immunoSEQ multiplex PCR was the method, and the copy in TCRdb shows in-frame clones only, minus some. The sample has around 200,000 clones, 83% seen once. Material: peripheral blood. The origin of the receptors is a man aged 50 to 59 with active or convalescent COVID-19. Both conserved end residues are part of each CDR3. A D gene is named only where the DNA matches it firmly. Clone sizes are given selectively: once, few, many, or a class where the clone is expanded.

D: TRBD2; length: 17; size: NA; V: TRBV11-2; J: TRBJ2-3; DNA: TGTGCCAGCAGCTTAAGTCAGGGGAGCGGGAGACGGGATACGCAGTATTTT; CDR3: CASSLSQGSGRRDTQYF
D: TRBD2; length: 16; size: NA; V: TRBV3-1/TRBV3-2; J: TRBJ2-3; DNA: TGTGCCAGCAGCCAAAGCGGGGGGGCTGTCACAGATACGCAGTATTTT; CDR3: CASSQSGGAVTDTQYF
D: TRBD2; length: 15; size: NA; V: TRBV6-6; J: TRBJ2-7; DNA: TGTGCCAGCAGTTACCCAACTAGCGGGGGCTACGAGCAGTACTTC; CDR3: CASSYPTSGGYEQYF
D: NA; length: 15; size: NA; V: TRBV2; J: TRBJ2-5; DNA: TGTGCCAGCTCCGTCACAGATGGGTACCAAGAGACCCAGTACTTC; CDR3: CASSVTDGYQETQYF
D: NA; length: 15; size: NA; V: TRBV7-2; J: TRBJ1-6; DNA: TGTGCCAGCAGCCCCAGGGTGGGGGAGGGTTCACCCCTCCACTTT; CDR3: CASSPRVGEGSPLHF
D: NA; length: 13; size: NA; V: TRBV19; J: TRBJ2-5; DNA: TGTGCCAGTAGTATGAGGGCCGCCGGGACCCAGTACTTC; CDR3: CASSMRAAGTQYF
D: NA; length: 15; size: NA; V: TRBV3-1/TRBV3-2; J: TRBJ1-3; DNA: TGTGCCAGCAGCCAAGATCAGGTGGCTGGAAACACCATATATTTT; CDR3: CASSQDQVAGNTIYF
D: TRBD1; length: 16; size: NA; V: TRBV24-1; J: TRBJ1-2; DNA: TGTGCCACCAGTGAAGCCGGGACAGGGGGCTCATATGGCTACACCTTC; CDR3: CATSEAGTGGSYGYTF
D: NA; length: 13; size: NA; V: TRBV11-3; J: TRBJ2-1; DNA: TGTGCCAGCAGCTTAGGCGGTTACAATGAGCAGTTCTTC; CDR3: CASSLGGYNEQFF
D: NA; length: 13; size: NA; V: TRBV10-3; J: TRBJ1-1; DNA: TGTGCCATCAGTGCCAGGGATTACACTGAAGCTTTCTTT; CDR3: CAISARDYTEAFF
D: NA; length: 14; size: NA; V: TRBV28; J: TRBJ1-5; DNA: TGTGCCAGCAGCCTCAGGTTTTCCAATCAGCCCCAGCATTTT; CDR3: CASSLRFSNQPQHF
D: TRBD2; length: 17; size: NA; V: TRBV5-5; J: TRBJ2-7; DNA: TGTGCCAGCAGCTTTTTGCTAGCGGGGGGGCTTACGGGCGAGCAGTACTTC; CDR3: CASSFLLAGGLTGEQYF
D: TRBD2; length: 16; size: once; V: TRBV9; J: TRBJ2-3; DNA: TGTGCCAGCAGCGTATCGGGACTAGCGGTCACAGATACGCAGTATTTT; CDR3: CASSVSGLAVTDTQYF
D: NA; length: 16; size: NA; V: TRBV2; J: TRBJ1-5; DNA: TGTGCCAGCAGTGAGGGGGGGAGGCGAAGCAATCAGCCCCAGCATTTT; CDR3: CASSEGGRRSNQPQHF
D: NA; length: 14; size: NA; V: TRBV7-8; J: TRBJ2-7; DNA: TGTGCCAGCAGCTTAAGAAGGGGCGCCTACGAGCAGTACTTC; CDR3: CASSLRRGAYEQYF
D: NA; length: 15; size: once; V: TRBV15; J: TRBJ2-1; DNA: TGTGCCACCAGCATACCGGGGATAGGAGGCGATGAGCAGTTCTTC; CDR3: CATSIPGIGGDEQFF
D: NA; length: 14; size: NA; V: TRBV3-1/TRBV3-2; J: TRBJ1-1; DNA: TGTGCCAGCAGCCAAGGGACAGTGAGGACTGAAGCTTTCTTT; CDR3: CASSQGTVRTEAFF
D: NA; length: 14; size: NA; V: TRBV5-1; J: TRBJ2-7; DNA: TGCGCCAGCAGCCTCCCGACTAGGGGTCACGAGCAGTACTTC; CDR3: CASSLPTRGHEQYF
D: NA; length: 13; size: NA; V: TRBV5-1; J: TRBJ2-3; DNA: TGCGCCAGCAGTTTGGTGGCTGCAGATACGCAGTATTTT; CDR3: CASSLVAADTQYF
D: NA; length: 14; size: NA; V: TRBV5-4; J: TRBJ1-6; DNA: TGTGCCAGCTCCCCCGACTCGACTAATTCACCCCTCCACTTT; CDR3: CASSPDSTNSPLHF
D: NA; length: 14; size: NA; V: TRBV29-1; J: TRBJ1-5; DNA: TGCAGCGTTGATGGAGGGAATAGCAATCAGCCCCAGCATTTT; CDR3: CSVDGGNSNQPQHF
D: NA; length: 15; size: NA; V: TRBV5-1; J: TRBJ2-7; DNA: TGCGCCAGCAGCGGGGAGCCAGGACCCTTGGGAGAGCAGTACTTC; CDR3: CASSGEPGPLGEQYF
D: NA; length: 16; size: NA; V: TRBV14; J: TRBJ2-3; DNA: TGTGCCAGCAGCCAAGATAATGGAGTCCCTACAGATACGCAGTATTTT; CDR3: CASSQDNGVPTDTQYF
D: TRBD2; length: 17; size: NA; V: TRBV10-1; J: TRBJ2-3; DNA: TGCGCCAGCAGTGAGTCCCAAGCGGGAGGTGGAATAGATACGCAGTATTTT; CDR3: CASSESQAGGGIDTQYF
D: NA; length: 15; size: NA; V: TRBV19; J: TRBJ1-5; DNA: TGTGCCAGTAGTACAGGCAGACAAGTCAATCAGCCCCAGCATTTT; CDR3: CASSTGRQVNQPQHF
D: TRBD1; length: 11; size: NA; V: TRBV19; J: TRBJ1-2; DNA: TGTGCCATCGGACAGGGTCATGGCTACACCTTC; CDR3: CAIGQGHGYTF
D: NA; length: 13; size: once; V: TRBV28; J: TRBJ1-2; DNA: TGTGCCAGCACCATCAGGGAGGACTATGGCTACACCTTC; CDR3: CASTIREDYGYTF
D: TRBD2; length: 12; size: NA; V: TRBV2; J: TRBJ2-7; DNA: TGTGCCAGCAGAAGGGAGGGGTCGGAGCAGTACTTC; CDR3: CASRREGSEQYF
D: NA; length: 15; size: NA; V: TRBV28; J: TRBJ2-5; DNA: TGTGCCAGCAGTTTGGTGGGCCCTCTCCAAGAGACCCAGTACTTC; CDR3: CASSLVGPLQETQYF
D: NA; length: 13; size: NA; V: TRBV28; J: TRBJ2-7; DNA: TGTGCCAGCAGTTTAAGTCGAGTCTACGAGCAGTACTTC; CDR3: CASSLSRVYEQYF
D: NA; length: 15; size: NA; V: TRBV9; J: TRBJ2-3; DNA: TGTGCCAGCAGCGTAGAGGGAGGGGGTGGATATACGCAGTATTTT; CDR3: CASSVEGGGGYTQYF
D: NA; length: 14; size: NA; V: TRBV19; J: TRBJ2-7; DNA: TGTGCCAGTAGCCTTGGGCAGGGGTATGACGAGCAGTACTTC; CDR3: CASSLGQGYDEQYF
D: NA; length: 15; size: NA; V: TRBV2; J: TRBJ2-2; DNA: TGTGCCAGCAGTGGAAGCAGGGGGAACACCGGGGAGCTGTTTTTT; CDR3: CASSGSRGNTGELFF
D: TRBD2; length: 15; size: NA; V: TRBV10-1; J: TRBJ2-2; DNA: TGCGCCAGCAGTCGGACTAGCGGGTCCACCGGGGAGCTGTTTTTT; CDR3: CASSRTSGSTGELFF
D: NA; length: 18; size: NA; V: TRBV5-4; J: TRBJ1-2; DNA: TGTGCCAGCAGCTTAAAAGGACAGTGGACGGGTAGGAGCTATGGCTACACCTTC; CDR3: CASSLKGQWTGRSYGYTF
D: TRBD2; length: 16; size: NA; V: TRBV4-3; J: TRBJ2-1; DNA: TGCGCCAGCAGCGTGACTAGCGGGGGGTCTTACAATGAGCAGTTCTTC; CDR3: CASSVTSGGSYNEQFF
D: TRBD2; length: 11; size: NA; V: TRBV29-1; J: TRBJ2-1; DNA: TGCAGCGTCGAAAGCGGGAATAAGCAGTTCTTC; CDR3: CSVESGNKQFF
D: TRBD1; length: 15; size: NA; V: TRBV6-2/TRBV6-3; J: TRBJ2-7; DNA: TGTGCCAGCAGTTACTCGGGAAACAGGGGTTACGAGCAGTACTTC; CDR3: CASSYSGNRGYEQYF
D: NA; length: 14; size: few; V: TRBV5-1; J: TRBJ2-3; DNA: TGCGCCAGCAGGCCGACTTTTAGCACAGATACGCAGTATTTT; CDR3: CASRPTFSTDTQYF
D: NA; length: 14; size: NA; V: TRBV28; J: TRBJ1-1; DNA: TGTGCCAGCAGTCCCGGGAACGAGGAGACTGAAGCTTTCTTT; CDR3: CASSPGNEETEAFF
D: TRBD2; length: 14; size: NA; V: TRBV11-2; J: TRBJ2-5; DNA: TGTGCCAGCGGGCAGACTAGCGCAAGAGAGACCCAGTACTTC; CDR3: CASGQTSARETQYF
D: NA; length: 15; size: NA; V: TRBV27; J: TRBJ2-2; DNA: TGTGCCAGCAGGGTATCGGGTTTTAACACCGGGGAGCTGTTTTTT; CDR3: CASRVSGFNTGELFF
D: TRBD2; length: 16; size: many; V: TRBV28; J: TRBJ2-7; DNA: TGTGCCAGCAGTTTTGATTTAGCGGGAGAGCCCTACGAGCAGTACTTC; CDR3: CASSFDLAGEPYEQYF
D: TRBD2; length: 18; size: NA; V: TRBV5-4; J: TRBJ2-7; DNA: TGTGCCAGCAGCTTTAAGGGTAGCGGGGGGCGTCGCTCCTACGAGCAGTACTTC; CDR3: CASSFKGSGGRRSYEQYF
D: NA; length: 13; size: NA; V: TRBV29-1; J: TRBJ1-4; DNA: TGCAGCGTTCACGGCCTCGGGGGTGAAAAACTGTTTTTT; CDR3: CSVHGLGGEKLFF
D: TRBD1; length: 14; size: few; V: TRBV5-4; J: TRBJ1-2; DNA: TGTGCCAGCAGCTTGCCCCGACAGGGGGTTGGCTACACCTTC; CDR3: CASSLPRQGVGYTF
D: NA; length: 11; size: NA; V: TRBV5-6; J: TRBJ2-1; DNA: TGTGCCAGCAGCTTCCGCCGCGAGGAGTTCTTC; CDR3: CASSFRREEFF
D: TRBD1; length: 15; size: NA; V: TRBV15; J: TRBJ1-4; DNA: TGTGCCACCAGCCGGTGGACAGGCCTAAATGAAAAACTGTTTTTT; CDR3: CATSRWTGLNEKLFF
D: NA; length: 14; size: NA; V: TRBV10-3; J: TRBJ2-2; DNA: TGTGCCATCAGTGATCAGTCGTACACCGGGGAGCTGTTTTTT; CDR3: CAISDQSYTGELFF
D: NA; length: 12; size: NA; V: TRBV6-4; J: TRBJ2-7; DNA: TGTGCCAGCACGGTCGAGAGGTACGAGCAGTACTTC; CDR3: CASTVERYEQYF
D: NA; length: 14; size: few; V: TRBV7-9; J: TRBJ1-1; DNA: TGTGCCAGCAGCTTAGCCCCTATGAACACTGAAGCTTTCTTT; CDR3: CASSLAPMNTEAFF
D: NA; length: 13; size: NA; V: TRBV30; J: TRBJ2-7; DNA: TGTGCCTGGCAGGCGGGGTCCTCCTACGAGCAGTACTTC; CDR3: CAWQAGSSYEQYF
D: NA; length: 16; size: NA; V: TRBV7-2; J: TRBJ2-7; DNA: TGTGCCAGCAGCTTGGCCCCTCCGAGCGCCAGAGGGGAGCAGTACTTC; CDR3: CASSLAPPSARGEQYF
D: NA; length: 14; size: NA; V: TRBV19; J: TRBJ2-1; DNA: TGTGCCAGTAGCCTAACCTCCTCCTACAATGAGCAGTTCTTC; CDR3: CASSLTSSYNEQFF